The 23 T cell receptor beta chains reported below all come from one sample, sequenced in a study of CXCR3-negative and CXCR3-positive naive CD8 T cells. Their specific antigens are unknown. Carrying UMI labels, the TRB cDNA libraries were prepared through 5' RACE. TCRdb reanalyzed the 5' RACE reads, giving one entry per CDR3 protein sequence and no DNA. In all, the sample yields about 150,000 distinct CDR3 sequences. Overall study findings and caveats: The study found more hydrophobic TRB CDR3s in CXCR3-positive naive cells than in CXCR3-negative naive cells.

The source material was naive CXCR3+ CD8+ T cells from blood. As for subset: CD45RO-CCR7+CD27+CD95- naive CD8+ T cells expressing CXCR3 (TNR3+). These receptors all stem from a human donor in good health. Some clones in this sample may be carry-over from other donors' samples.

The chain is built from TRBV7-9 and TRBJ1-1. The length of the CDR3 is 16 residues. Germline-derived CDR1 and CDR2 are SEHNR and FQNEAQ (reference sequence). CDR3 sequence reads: CASSSTPNEMNTEAFF.

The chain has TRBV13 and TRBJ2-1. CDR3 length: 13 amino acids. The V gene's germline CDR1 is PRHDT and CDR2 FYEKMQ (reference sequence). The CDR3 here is CASSLKQYNEQFF. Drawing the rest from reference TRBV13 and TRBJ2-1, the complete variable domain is AAGVIQSPRHLIKEKRETATLKCYPIPRHDTVYWYQQGPGQDPQFLISFYEKMQSDKGSIPDRFSAQQFSDYHSELNMSSLELGDSALYFCASSLKQYNEQFFGPGTRLTVL.

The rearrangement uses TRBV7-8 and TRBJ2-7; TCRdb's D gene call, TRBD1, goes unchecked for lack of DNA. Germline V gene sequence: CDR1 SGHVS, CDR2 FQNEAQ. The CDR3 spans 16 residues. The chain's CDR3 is CASSLEGYGQSYEQYF.

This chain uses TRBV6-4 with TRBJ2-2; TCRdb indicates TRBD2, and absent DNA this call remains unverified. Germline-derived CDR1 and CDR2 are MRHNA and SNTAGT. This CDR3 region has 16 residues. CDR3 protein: CASSDGTSGNTGELSF.

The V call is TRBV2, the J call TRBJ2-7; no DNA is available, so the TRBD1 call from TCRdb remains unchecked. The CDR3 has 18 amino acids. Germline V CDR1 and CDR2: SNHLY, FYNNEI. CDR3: CASSSPRTGEIFGHEQYF. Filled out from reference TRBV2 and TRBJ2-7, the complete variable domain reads EPEVTQTPSHQVTQMGQEVILRCVPISNHLYFYWYRQILGQKVEFLVSFYNNEISEKSEIFDDQFSVERPDGSNFTLKIRSTKLEDSAMYFCASSSPRTGEIFGHEQYFGPGTRLTVT.

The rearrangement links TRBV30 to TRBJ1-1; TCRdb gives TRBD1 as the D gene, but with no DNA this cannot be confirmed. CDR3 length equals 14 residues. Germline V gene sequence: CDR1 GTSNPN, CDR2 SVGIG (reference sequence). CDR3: CAFTRQGAYTEAFF.

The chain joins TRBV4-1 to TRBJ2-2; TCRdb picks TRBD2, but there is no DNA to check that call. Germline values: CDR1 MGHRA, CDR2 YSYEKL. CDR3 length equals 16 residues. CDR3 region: CASSQGLAGGTGELFF.

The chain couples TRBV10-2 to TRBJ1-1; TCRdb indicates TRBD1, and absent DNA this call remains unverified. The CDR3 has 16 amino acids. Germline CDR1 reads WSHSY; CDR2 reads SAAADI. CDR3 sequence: CASSESIVRGRTEAFF.

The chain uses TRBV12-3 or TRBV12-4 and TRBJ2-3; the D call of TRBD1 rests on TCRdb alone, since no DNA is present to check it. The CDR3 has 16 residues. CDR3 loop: CASSSVRGGVADTQYF.

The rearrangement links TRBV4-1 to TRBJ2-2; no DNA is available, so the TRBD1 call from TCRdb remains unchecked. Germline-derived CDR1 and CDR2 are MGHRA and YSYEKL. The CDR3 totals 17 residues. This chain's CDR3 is CASSQDRRGANTGELFF.

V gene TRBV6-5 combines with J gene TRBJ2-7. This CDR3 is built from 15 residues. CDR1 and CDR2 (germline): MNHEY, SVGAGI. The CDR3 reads CASSYSIVGAYEQYF.

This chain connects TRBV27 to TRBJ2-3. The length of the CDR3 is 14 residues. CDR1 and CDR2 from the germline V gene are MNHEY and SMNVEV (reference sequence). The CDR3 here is CASSLLAGTDTQYF.

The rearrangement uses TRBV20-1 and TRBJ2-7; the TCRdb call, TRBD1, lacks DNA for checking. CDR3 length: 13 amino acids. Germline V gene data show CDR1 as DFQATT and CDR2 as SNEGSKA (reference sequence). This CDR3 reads CSARGDRVYEQYF.

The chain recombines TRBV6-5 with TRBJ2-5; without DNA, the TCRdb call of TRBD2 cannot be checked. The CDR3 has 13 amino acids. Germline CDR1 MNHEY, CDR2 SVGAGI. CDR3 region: CASSYLAGETQYF.

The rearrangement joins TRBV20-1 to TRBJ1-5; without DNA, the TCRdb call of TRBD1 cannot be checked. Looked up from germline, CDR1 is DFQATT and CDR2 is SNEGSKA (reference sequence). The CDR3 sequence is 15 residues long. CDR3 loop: CSASRWGYSNQPQHF.

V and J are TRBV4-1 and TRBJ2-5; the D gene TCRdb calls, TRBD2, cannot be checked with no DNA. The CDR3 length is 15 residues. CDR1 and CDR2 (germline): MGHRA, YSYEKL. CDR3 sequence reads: CASSRLSGGAETQYF.

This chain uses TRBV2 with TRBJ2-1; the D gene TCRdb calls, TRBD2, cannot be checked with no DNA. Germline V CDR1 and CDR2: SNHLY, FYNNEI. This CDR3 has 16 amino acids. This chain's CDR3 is CASSPGRDYSYNEQFF. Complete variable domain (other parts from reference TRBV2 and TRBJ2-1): EPEVTQTPSHQVTQMGQEVILRCVPISNHLYFYWYRQILGQKVEFLVSFYNNEISEKSEIFDDQFSVERPDGSNFTLKIRSTKLEDSAMYFCASSPGRDYSYNEQFFGPGTRLTVL.

The CDR3 is CASSLGSSLDEQFF. The chain couples TRBV11-2 to TRBJ2-1; TCRdb's D call, TRBD2, is unchecked because there is no DNA. CDR1 is SGHAT, CDR2 FQNNGV, per germline. The CDR3 is made up of 14 amino acids. Full variable domain (remainder filled in from reference TRBV11-2 and TRBJ2-1): EAGVAQSPRYKIIEKRQSVAFWCNPISGHATLYWYQQILGQGPKLLIQFQNNGVVDDSQLPKDRFSAERLKGVDSTLKIQPAKLEDSAVYLCASSLGSSLDEQFFGPGTRLTVL.

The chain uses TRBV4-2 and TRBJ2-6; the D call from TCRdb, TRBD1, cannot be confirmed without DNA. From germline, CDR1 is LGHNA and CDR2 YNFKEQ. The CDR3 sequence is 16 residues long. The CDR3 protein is CASSQEGGTGANVLTF.

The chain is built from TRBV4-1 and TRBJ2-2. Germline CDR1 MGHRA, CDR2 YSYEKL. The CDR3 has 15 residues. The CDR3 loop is CASSANLVFTGELFF.

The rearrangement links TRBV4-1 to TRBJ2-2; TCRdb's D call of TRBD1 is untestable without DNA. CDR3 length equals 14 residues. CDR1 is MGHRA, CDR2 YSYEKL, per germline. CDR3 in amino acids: CASSQETGYGELFF.

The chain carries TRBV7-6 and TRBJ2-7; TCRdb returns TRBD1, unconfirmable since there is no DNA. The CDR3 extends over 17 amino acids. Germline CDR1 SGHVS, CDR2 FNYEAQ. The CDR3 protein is CASSLERPGLGGYEQYF.

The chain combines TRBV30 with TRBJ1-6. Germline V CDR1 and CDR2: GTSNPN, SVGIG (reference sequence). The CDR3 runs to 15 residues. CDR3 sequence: CAWSPGARGNSPLHF.